This is a list of T cell receptor beta chains from one sample in a study of blood T cell repertoires in COVID-19. Sequencing used immunoSEQ multiplex PCR; TCRdb keeps in-frame clones, though not all of them. The sample contains 400,000 to 450,000 clones, around 88% of which appear only once. Sequencing input: peripheral blood. Receptors were obtained from a woman between 45 and 60 years old with COVID-19, enrolled during active disease. The CDR3 runs from the conserved cysteine through the conserved F or W. The D gene is left open where the match is weak. The size field is filled for only some rows; it gives once, few, many or a size class.

size	J	D	V	CDR3	DNA
.	TRBJ1-1	TRBD1	TRBV30	CASNRGFTEAFF	TGTGCCTCCAACAGGGGTTTCACTGAAGCTTTCTTT
.	TRBJ2-3	.	TRBV3-1/TRBV3-2	CASSQESQAPDTQYF	TGTGCCAGCAGCCAAGAATCACAGGCCCCAGATACGCAGTATTTT
once	TRBJ1-2	.	TRBV21-1	CASSSNPGTGGGYTF	TGTGCCAGCAGCAGCAATCCCGGGACAGGGGGCGGCTACACCTTC
.	TRBJ2-3	.	TRBV5-5	CASSQADTQYF	TGTGCCAGCAGCCAGGCAGATACGCAGTATTTT
few	TRBJ2-5	TRBD2	TRBV4-2	CASQTGASGEKETQYF	TGTGCCAGTCAAACGGGGGCTAGCGGGGAGAAAGAGACCCAGTACTTC
.	TRBJ2-1	.	TRBV7-9	CASSLDSYNEQFF	TGTGCCAGCAGCCTAGACAGTTACAATGAGCAGTTCTTC
.	TRBJ1-2	.	TRBV9	CASSVGGANYGYTF	TGTGCCAGCAGCGTAGGAGGAGCTAACTATGGCTACACCTTC
once	TRBJ1-5	.	TRBV18	CASSPRTAYQPQHF	TGTGCCAGCTCACCAAGGACAGCTTATCAGCCCCAGCATTTT
.	TRBJ2-5	.	TRBV18	CASSGGVPQETQYF	TGTGCCAGCTCGGGCGGGGTGCCTCAAGAGACCCAGTACTTC
.	TRBJ2-2	.	TRBV19	CASSEPGGELFF	TGTGCCAGTAGTGAGCCCGGTGGGGAGCTGTTTTTT
.	TRBJ1-1	.	TRBV12-3/TRBV12-4	CASSFQRATEAFF	TGTGCCAGCAGTTTTCAGCGTGCCACTGAAGCTTTCTTT
.	TRBJ1-1	.	TRBV5-1	CASSLAPAPGSTEAFF	TGCGCCAGCAGCTTGGCCCCAGCTCCTGGGAGTACTGAAGCTTTCTTT
.	TRBJ2-7	TRBD2	TRBV14	CASSRLDRLAGDEQYF	TGTGCCAGCAGCCGACTCGACCGGCTAGCGGGGGACGAGCAGTACTTC
.	TRBJ1-2	.	TRBV9	CASSVGWGYYGYTF	TGTGCCAGCAGCGTAGGTTGGGGCTACTATGGCTACACCTTC
.	TRBJ2-7	.	TRBV19	CASSPKRESYEQYF	TGTGCCAGTAGCCCAAAGCGAGAGTCCTACGAGCAGTACTTC
.	TRBJ1-3	.	TRBV7-2	CASSLAGSGNTIYF	TGTGCCAGCAGCTTAGCCGGCTCTGGAAACACCATATATTTT
.	TRBJ2-5	.	TRBV19	CASSIGGTLGETQYF	TGTGCCAGTAGTATAGGGGGGACATTGGGAGAGACCCAGTACTTC
.	TRBJ1-3	TRBD1	TRBV18	CASSPPGQGGNTIYF	TGTGCCAGCTCACCACCGGGACAGGGAGGAAACACCATATATTTT
few	TRBJ1-5	.	TRBV9	CASSVGGGHNQPQHF	TGTGCCAGCAGCGTGGGCGGCGGGCACAATCAGCCCCAGCATTTT
.	TRBJ1-2	TRBD1	TRBV6-5	CASSIRDRGFGYTF	TGTGCCAGCAGTATCCGGGACAGGGGATTTGGCTACACCTTC
.	TRBJ1-4	.	TRBV5-1	CASSLEGRQSGEKLFF	TGCGCCAGCAGCTTGGAGGGTCGGCAGTCAGGGGAAAAACTGTTTTTT
.	TRBJ2-2	TRBD1	TRBV5-4	CASSWDRGDTGELFF	TGTGCCAGCAGCTGGGACAGGGGGGACACCGGGGAGCTGTTTTTT
.	TRBJ2-1	TRBD2	TRBV5-1	CASSPRTSDGYNEQFF	TGCGCCAGCAGCCCACGGACTAGCGACGGTTACAATGAGCAGTTCTTC
.	TRBJ2-1	.	TRBV5-4	CASSSGPRDEQFF	TGTGCCAGCAGCTCTGGCCCCAGGGATGAGCAGTTCTTC
.	TRBJ1-1	TRBD1	TRBV24-1	CATNKGQESPGTEAFF	TGTGCCACCAACAAGGGACAGGAATCCCCGGGGACTGAAGCTTTCTTT
.	TRBJ2-7	.	TRBV28	CASVGQGAYEQYF	TGTGCCAGCGTGGGGCAGGGCGCTTACGAGCAGTACTTC
.	TRBJ1-6	TRBD1	TRBV27	CASSDRGLSSYNSPLHF	TGTGCCAGCAGCGACAGGGGGCTGAGCTCCTATAATTCACCCCTCCACTTT
.	TRBJ1-4	.	TRBV15	CATGPRQFEEKLFF	TGTGCCACTGGACCCCGACAGTTTGAGGAAAAACTGTTTTTT
.	TRBJ1-1	.	TRBV9	CASTVDGVLNTEAFF	TGTGCCAGCACCGTCGACGGAGTCCTGAACACTGAAGCTTTCTTT
.	TRBJ1-5	TRBD1	TRBV7-8	CASSRDRKGRGQPQHF	TGTGCCAGCAGCCGGGACAGGAAGGGCAGGGGTCAGCCCCAGCATTTT
.	TRBJ2-7	.	TRBV5-6	CASSLQGWNYEQYF	TGTGCCAGCAGCTTGCAGGGGTGGAACTACGAGCAGTACTTC
.	TRBJ2-3	.	TRBV6-5	CASSPMRADTQYF	TGTGCCAGCAGCCCGATGAGAGCAGATACGCAGTATTTT
.	TRBJ2-3	TRBD2	TRBV6-5	CASRRGLAGPDTQYF	TGTGCCAGCAGGAGGGGACTAGCGGGGCCAGATACGCAGTATTTT
.	TRBJ2-2	TRBD2	TRBV20-1	CSASGARGTHPGELFF	TGCAGTGCTAGTGGGGCGCGGGGGACCCACCCCGGGGAGCTGTTTTTT
.	TRBJ1-2	.	TRBV2	CASLENGYTF	TGTGCCAGCTTAGAGAATGGCTACACCTTC
.	TRBJ1-2	TRBD1	TRBV27	CASSLQGARGYTF	TGTGCCAGCAGTTTGCAGGGGGCAAGGGGCTACACCTTC